These 6 T cell receptor beta chains were all obtained from the same sample, sequenced in a study of T cell changes during pregnancy in multiple sclerosis. TCRdb's copy holds only in-frame clones and misses some; the assay was immunoSEQ multiplex PCR. There are fewer than 80,000 clones in the sample; around 94% occur only once, and less than 2% lies in the top ten. This specimen consisted of peripheral blood, obtained in the third trimester of pregnancy. All receptors derive from a female donor in good health, enrolled as a control in a pregnancy study.

The CDR3 DNA sequence: TGTGCCAGCAGCACACAGGGGGCGGAGAAGTGGAGTCAGCCCCAGCATTTT. Protein product: CASSTQGAEKWSQPQHF. The rearrangement joins TRBV5-6 to TRBJ1-5; 9 bases line up with TRBD1. Unmatched junction bases numbered 14, after V lost 4 bases and J lost 6 bases. This CDR3 spans 17 amino acids. The germline gives CDR1 SGHDT, CDR2 YYEEEE.

The chain has TRBV18 and TRBJ1-1; D might be TRBD1 (5 bases). Germline CDR1 and CDR2: KGHSH and LQKENI. The CDR3 runs 15 residues. The V end was cut by 2 bases, the J end by 1 base, with 11 bases between. The CDR3 here is CASSPSQGGNTEAFF. The CDR3 bases are TGTGCCAGCTCACCAAGCCAGGGCGGGAACACTGAAGCTTTCTTT.

V gene TRBV5-1 combines with J gene TRBJ2-5, with TRBD1 matching 7 bases. The junction had 10 bases not matched to a gene; V was cut back by 3 bases and J by 5 bases. Germline CDR1 SGHRS, CDR2 YFSETQ. CDR3 length: 15 amino acids. The CDR3 here is CASSWTYTGVETQYF. In DNA, the CDR3 is TGCGCCAGCAGCTGGACTTATACAGGGGTGGAGACCCAGTACTTC.

CDR3 DNA: TGTGCCAGCACCCGACAGGTTCGGTTTGAGACCCAGTACTTC. Encoded protein: CASTRQVRFETQYF. The chain links TRBV5-6 to TRBJ2-5, with D maybe TRBD1 (6 bases). The CDR3 spans 14 residues. In germline, CDR1 is SGHDT, CDR2 YYEEEE. V shed 6 bases and J shed 5 bases, with 17 bases lying between them.

This clone has only one observation. This chain uses TRBV29-1 with TRBJ2-7; 7 nucleotides match TRBD2. Germline V gene lookup returns CDR1 SQVTM and CDR2 ANQGSEA. V shed 3 bases and J 2 bases; nucleotides not matched to a gene: 4. The CDR3 sequence is 13 residues long. CDR3 region: CSVEGGGPYEQYF. The CDR3 nucleotides are TGCAGCGTTGAGGGGGGGGGTCCCTACGAGCAGTACTTC.

The chain links TRBV7-9 to TRBJ2-7; no definite D call. Germline V gene data show CDR1 as SEHNR and CDR2 as FQNEAQ (reference sequence). This CDR3 is built from 14 residues. V lost 1 base and J 2 bases, leaving 9 bases between the germline ends. Here the CDR3 reads CASSLVERPYEQYF. The CDR3 DNA reads TGTGCCAGCAGCTTAGTAGAACGCCCCTACGAGCAGTACTTC.